These 7 T cell receptor beta chains originate from one sample sequenced in a study of blood T cell repertoires in COVID-19 (dated by TCRdb to 2020 to 2022). Library method: the immunoSEQ multiplex PCR assay. TCRdb provides this immuneACCESS table in a form limited to in-frame rearrangements. Some clones are lacking; in checked studies, under half of them reflect an unresolved V gene, and why the rest are absent is not known. The sample table records 200,000 or so clones; 86% of these occur just once. The top ten clonotypes cover around 3.5% of the sample. The sequenced material came from PBMCs or T cells enriched from blood (not recorded which). All receptors derive from a woman between 35 and 50 years old with acute COVID-19.

J is TRBJ2-7 and V is TRBV7-2; 7 bases align to TRBD2. The junction had 8 bases not matched to a gene; V was cut back by 2 bases and J by 4 bases. Germline V gene lookup returns CDR1 SGHTA and CDR2 FQGNSA. The CDR3 has 15 residues. CDR3 residues: CASSLPPAGVYEQYV. The CDR3 DNA reads as TGTGCCAGCAGCTTACCCCCTGCGGGGGTTTACGAGCAGTACGTC.

The rearrangement uses TRBV11-2 and TRBJ2-7; no firm D call. The ends were cut back, 2 bases at V and 0 bases at J, with 11 bases in the middle. Germline-derived CDR1 and CDR2 are SGHAT and FQNNGV. This CDR3 is built from 15 residues. CDR3 DNA sequence: TGTGCCAGCAGCTTAAGTTTTGCAGTCTCCTACGAGCAGTACTTC. It is translated as CASSLSFAVSYEQYF.

V usage is TRBV12-3 or TRBV12-4 and J usage is TRBJ1-1; no reliable D call. The CDR3 covers 13 residues. V lost 3 bases and J lost 5, with 10 bases in between. The CDR3, as DNA: TGTGCCAGCAGTTTCCAAAGGCGGACTGAAGCTTTCTTT. Translation: CASSFQRRTEAFF.

The V and J genes are TRBV7-3 and TRBJ1-1; possibly TRBD1 for D (6 bases). Germline values: CDR1 SGHTA, CDR2 FQGTGA. The CDR3 runs to 16 residues. V lost 0 bases and J lost 4, with 15 bases in between. CDR3 protein: CASSLTPAGVATEAFF. As DNA, the CDR3 is TGTGCCAGCAGCTTAACGCCAGCAGGGGTTGCCACTGAAGCTTTCTTT.

This clone was seen only once. The rearrangement uses TRBV2 and TRBJ1-1; D is uncertain. Trimming took off 1 base at V and 1 base at J, with 4 bases between the two ends. This CDR3 comprises 13 residues. Germline CDR1 reads SNHLY; CDR2 reads FYNNEI. The CDR3 coding sequence is TGTGCCAGCAGTGAAGATCGGAACACTGAAGCTTTCTTT. Its protein is CASSEDRNTEAFF.

This clone came up once. The chain links TRBV3-1 (or the pseudogene TRBV3-2) to TRBJ1-1, with TRBD1 identical over 8 bases. CDR3 length equals 17 residues. Germline CDR1 is LGHDT and CDR2 is YNNKEL (reference sequence). Trimming took 4 bases from V and 1 from J; bases not matched to a gene: 11. DNA for the CDR3: TGTGCCAGCAGCCCAGCACCGTGGACAGGGCCGAACACTGAAGCTTTCTTT. It encodes CASSPAPWTGPNTEAFF.

The rearrangement uses TRBV21-1 and TRBJ2-5; the D segment call TRBD2 is taken from the table without a DNA check. TRBV21-1 constitutes a pseudogene. The CDR3 is 19 residues long. In DNA form, the CDR3 reads TGTGCCAGCAGCAAAGCGGCCCCCCGCGGAGGGGAGAGGAGAGAGACCCAGTACTTC. It specifies CASSKAAPRGGERRETQYF.